Below are 5 T cell receptor beta chains sequenced from a single sample in a study of blood T cell repertoires in COVID-19. Profiled with immunoSEQ multiplex PCR; TCRdb holds only in-frame clones, not every one. The sample has about 69,000 clones; roughly three quarters are singletons. Source material: peripheral blood. These receptors were obtained from a human donor in a cohort sampled during active COVID-19.

A single count supports this clone. The gene calls are TRBV14 and TRBJ2-1; 8 nucleotides agree with TRBD2. Germline lookup yields CDR1 SGHDN and CDR2 FVKESK. The CDR3 spans 15 residues. J gave up 8 bases and V 3 bases, and 9 bases lay outside the gene matches. The CDR3 loop is CASSQRIAGLYEQFF. The CDR3 DNA sequence: TGTGCCAGCAGCCAGAGGATAGCGGGGTTGTATGAGCAGTTCTTC.

The chain combines TRBV6-4 with TRBJ2-1; TRBD2 aligns across 12 bases. This CDR3 comprises 15 residues. Per germline, CDR1 MRHNA and CDR2 SNTAGT. The J segment lost 6 bases and the V segment lost 5 bases, leaving 5 bases of the junction unmatched. CDR3 bases: TGTGCCAGCAGTCCGACTAGCGGGAGCGTCAATGAGCAGTTCTTC. It specifies CASSPTSGSVNEQFF.

The chain has TRBV6-5 and TRBJ2-7; 9 positions match TRBD1. Germline CDR1 and CDR2: MNHEY and SVGAGI. The V gene end was trimmed by 2 bases and the J gene end by 2 bases; junction bases not matched to a gene: 4. The CDR3 is 15 amino acids. The chain's CDR3 is CASSYTGQGTYEQYF. The DNA of the CDR3 is TGTGCCAGCAGTTACACGGGACAGGGAACCTACGAGCAGTACTTC.

The rearrangement links TRBV3-1 (or the pseudogene TRBV3-2) to TRBJ1-1, with D hard to call. This CDR3 contains 16 residues. V was clipped by 6 bases and J by 1 base, with 18 bases between them. CDR1 and CDR2 (germline): LGHDT, YNNKEL (reference sequence). The CDR3 is CASSQTVSLGNTEAFF. Written as DNA, the CDR3 is TGTGCCAGCAGTCAAACAGTGTCCCTCGGGAACACTGAAGCTTTCTTT.

This chain connects TRBV10-3 to TRBJ2-2, with D possibly matching TRBD2 (5 bases). The CDR3 loop spans 16 amino acids. The V end lost 2 bases, the J end lost 3 bases, and 13 bases lay between the germline ends. Germline loops: CDR1 ENHRY, CDR2 SYGVKD. The CDR3 protein is CAISERSGLDTGELFF. Here the CDR3 DNA reads TGTGCCATCAGTGAGCGTTCGGGGTTGGACACCGGGGAGCTGTTTTTT.